One TCR beta chain is described in this entry. The entry originates in a study of cytomegalovirus exposure and HLA in healthy donors. Germline lookup yields CDR1 MGHRA and CDR2 YSYEKL. The CDR3 sequence is 15 residues long. Between the trimmed V and J ends, which lost 1 base and 10 bases, there was a span of 14 bases. PCR involved 60 Vbeta and 13 Jbeta primers. Sequencing used immunoSEQ multiplex PCR; TCRdb keeps in-frame clones, though not all of them. Of some 140,000 clones listed, 60% to 80% were seen once; the top ten hold less than 1.1%. This chain uses TRBV4-1 with TRBJ1-6; no reliable D call. The sample taken for sequencing was PBMCs. The clonotype originates from a male donor in good health and CMV-seronegative. Written as DNA, the CDR3 is TGCGCCAGCAGCCAAGGTCGGGGAAGGGTCTCACCCCTCCACTTT. Translation gives CASSQGRGRVSPLHF.